The sample holds one count of the clone carrying this T cell receptor beta chain. This CDR3 is 16 amino acids long. The V end lost 0 bases, the J end lost 7 bases, and 13 bases lay between the germline ends. CDR1 SGHTA and CDR2 FQGNSA come from the germline V gene. Libraries were prepared by immunoSEQ multiplex PCR; TCRdb keeps only in-frame clonotypes and omits some of them. The repertoire has approximately 150,000 clones, roughly 90% of them found once; the top ten carry about 4.2%. This entry is derived from a study of blood T cell repertoires in COVID-19. Study-level information: T cells, B-cell-depleted T cells, or PBMCs supplied cDNA or gDNA.

The specimen was peripheral blood. The rearrangement joins TRBV7-2 to TRBJ1-6; unclear D gene. The TCR sequence derives from a woman aged 55-69 years with active or convalescent COVID-19. CDR3 protein: CASSLAHGRENSPLHF. The CDR3 bases are TGTGCCAGCAGCTTAGCGCATGGGCGCGAGAATTCACCCCTCCACTTT.